This T cell receptor (beta chain) was observed in a study of shared clonotypes between healthy human individuals. The study, taken as a whole, reports: A limitation of the genetic and exposure-history diversity represented arose from few donors.

Trimming removed 3 bases from V and 6 bases from J, with 11 bases in between. Looked up from germline, CDR1 is MNHNS and CDR2 is SASEGT. The CDR3 covers 13 residues. The authors ran the assay at deep level. Using immunoSEQ multiplex PCR, the repertoire was profiled, and TCRdb retains in-frame clones only, with some absent. In the table there are some 580,000 clones, around 97% of which are singletons. A note on this clone: Its antigen is as yet unknown.

The source is a woman aged 25 to 45 in good health. This chain links TRBV6-1 with TRBJ2-5; D is unclear. Sequenced input: naive CD4+ T cells sorted from blood. As for subset: CD45RA+ positively selected. The CDR3 bases are TGTGCCAGCAGTGACCCGGGTTGGAAGACCCAGTACTTC. Protein product: CASSDPGWKTQYF.